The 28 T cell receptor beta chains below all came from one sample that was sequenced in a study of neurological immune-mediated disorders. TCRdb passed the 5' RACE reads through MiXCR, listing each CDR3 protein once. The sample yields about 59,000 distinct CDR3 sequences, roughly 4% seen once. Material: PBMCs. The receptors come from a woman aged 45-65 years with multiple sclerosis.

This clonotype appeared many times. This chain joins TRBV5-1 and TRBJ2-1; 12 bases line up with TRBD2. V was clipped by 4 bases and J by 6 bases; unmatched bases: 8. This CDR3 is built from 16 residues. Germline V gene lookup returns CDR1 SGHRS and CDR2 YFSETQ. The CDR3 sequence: CASSLIGLAGLNEQFF. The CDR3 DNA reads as TGCGCCAGCAGCCTCATCGGACTAGCGGGACTCAATGAGCAGTTCTTC. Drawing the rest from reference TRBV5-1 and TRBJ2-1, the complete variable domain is KAGVTQTPRYLIKTRGQQVTLSCSPISGHRSVSWYQQTPGQGLQFLFEYFSETQRNKGNFPGRFSGRQFSNSRSEMNVSTLELGDSALYLCASSLIGLAGLNEQFFGPGTRLTVL.

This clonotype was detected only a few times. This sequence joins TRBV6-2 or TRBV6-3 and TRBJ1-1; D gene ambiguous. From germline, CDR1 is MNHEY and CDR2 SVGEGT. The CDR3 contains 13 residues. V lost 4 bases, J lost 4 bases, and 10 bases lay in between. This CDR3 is CASSSTDSTEAFF. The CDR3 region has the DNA TGTGCCAGCAGTTCTACAGATTCCACTGAAGCTTTCTTT.

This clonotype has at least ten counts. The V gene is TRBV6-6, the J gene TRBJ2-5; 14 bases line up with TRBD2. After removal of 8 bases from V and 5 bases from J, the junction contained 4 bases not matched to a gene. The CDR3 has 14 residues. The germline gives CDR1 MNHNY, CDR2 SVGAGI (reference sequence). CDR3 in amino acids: CASGLAGGGETQYF. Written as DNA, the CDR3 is TGTGCCAGCGGACTAGCGGGGGGCGGGGAGACCCAGTACTTC.

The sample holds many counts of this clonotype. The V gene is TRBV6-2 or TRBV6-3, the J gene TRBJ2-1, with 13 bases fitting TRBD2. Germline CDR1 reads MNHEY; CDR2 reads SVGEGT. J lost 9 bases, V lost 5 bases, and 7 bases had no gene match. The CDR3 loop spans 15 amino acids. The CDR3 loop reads CASSGLAGEVGEQFF. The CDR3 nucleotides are TGTGCCAGCAGTGGACTAGCGGGAGAGGTGGGTGAGCAGTTCTTC.

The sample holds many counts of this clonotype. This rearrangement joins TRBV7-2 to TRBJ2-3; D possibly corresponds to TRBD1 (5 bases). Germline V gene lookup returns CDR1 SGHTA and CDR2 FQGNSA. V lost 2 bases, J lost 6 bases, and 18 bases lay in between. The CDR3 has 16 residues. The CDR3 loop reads CASSLNGPTGWDTQYF. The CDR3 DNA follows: TGTGCCAGCAGCTTAAACGGTCCTACAGGTTGGGATACGCAGTATTTT.

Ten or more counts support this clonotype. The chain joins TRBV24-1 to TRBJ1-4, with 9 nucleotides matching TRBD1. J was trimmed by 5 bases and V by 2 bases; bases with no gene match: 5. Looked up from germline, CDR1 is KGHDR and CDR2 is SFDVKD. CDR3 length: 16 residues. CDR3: CATSDSGTGTNEKLFF. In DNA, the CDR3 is TGTGCCACCAGTGATTCCGGGACAGGGACGAATGAAAAACTGTTTTTT.

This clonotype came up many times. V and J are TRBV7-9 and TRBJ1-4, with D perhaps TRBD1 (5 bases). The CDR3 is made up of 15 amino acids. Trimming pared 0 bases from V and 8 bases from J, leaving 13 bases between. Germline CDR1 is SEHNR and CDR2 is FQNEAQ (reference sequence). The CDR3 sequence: CASSLAAGGREKLFF. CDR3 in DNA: TGTGCCAGCAGCTTAGCGGCCGGGGGACGGGAAAAACTGTTTTTT.

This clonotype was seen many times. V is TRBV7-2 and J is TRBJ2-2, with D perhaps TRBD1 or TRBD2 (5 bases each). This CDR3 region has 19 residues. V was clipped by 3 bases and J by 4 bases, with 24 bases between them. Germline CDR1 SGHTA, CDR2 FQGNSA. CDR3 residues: CASSLRPGRAFQLTGELFF. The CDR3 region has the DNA TGTGCCAGCAGCTTGAGACCGGGACGAGCCTTTCAACTCACCGGGGAGCTGTTTTTT.

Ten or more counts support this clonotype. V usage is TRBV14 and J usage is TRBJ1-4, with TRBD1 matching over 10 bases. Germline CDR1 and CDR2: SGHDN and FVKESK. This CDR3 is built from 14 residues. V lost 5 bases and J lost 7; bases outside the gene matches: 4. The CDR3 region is CASSMTGGGEKLFF. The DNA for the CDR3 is TGTGCCAGCAGCATGACAGGGGGCGGTGAAAAACTGTTTTTT.

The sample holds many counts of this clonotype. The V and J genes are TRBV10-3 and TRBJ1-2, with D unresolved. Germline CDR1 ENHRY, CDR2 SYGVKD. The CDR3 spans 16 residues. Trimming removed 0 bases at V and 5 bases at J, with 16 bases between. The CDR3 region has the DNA TGTGCCATCAGTGAGTCGACGGGCCAACCGCGATATGGCTACACCTTC. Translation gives CAISESTGQPRYGYTF.

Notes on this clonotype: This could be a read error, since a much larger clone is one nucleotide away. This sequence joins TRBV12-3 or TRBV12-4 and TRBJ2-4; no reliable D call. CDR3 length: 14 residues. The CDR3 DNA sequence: TGTGCCAGCAGTTTGGATTTAGCCAAAAAAATTCAGTACTTC. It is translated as CASSLDLAKKIQYF.

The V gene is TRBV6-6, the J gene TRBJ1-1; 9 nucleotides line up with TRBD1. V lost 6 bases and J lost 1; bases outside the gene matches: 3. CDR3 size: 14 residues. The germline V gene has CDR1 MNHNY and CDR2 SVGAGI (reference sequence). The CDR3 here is CASRNRGRNTEAFF. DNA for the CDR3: TGTGCCAGCAGAAACAGGGGGCGGAACACTGAAGCTTTCTTT.

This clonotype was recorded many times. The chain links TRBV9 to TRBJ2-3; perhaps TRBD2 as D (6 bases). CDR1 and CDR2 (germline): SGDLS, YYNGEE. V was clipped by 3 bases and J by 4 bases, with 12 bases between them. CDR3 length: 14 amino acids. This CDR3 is CASSDEAGSDTQYF. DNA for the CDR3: TGTGCCAGCAGCGACGAGGCGGGGTCAGATACGCAGTATTTT.

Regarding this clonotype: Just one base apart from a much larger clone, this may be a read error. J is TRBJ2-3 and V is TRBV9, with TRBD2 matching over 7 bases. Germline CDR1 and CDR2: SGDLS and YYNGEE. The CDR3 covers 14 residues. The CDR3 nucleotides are TGTGCCAGCAGCTCCAGCGGGAAACTAGATATGCAGTATTTT. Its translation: CASSSSGKLDMQYF. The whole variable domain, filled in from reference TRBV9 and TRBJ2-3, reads DSGVTQTPKHLITATGQRVTLRCSPRSGDLSVYWYQQSLDQGLQFLIQYYNGEERAKGNILERFSAQQFPDLHSELNLSSLELGDSALYFCASSSSGKLDMQYFGPGTRLTVL.

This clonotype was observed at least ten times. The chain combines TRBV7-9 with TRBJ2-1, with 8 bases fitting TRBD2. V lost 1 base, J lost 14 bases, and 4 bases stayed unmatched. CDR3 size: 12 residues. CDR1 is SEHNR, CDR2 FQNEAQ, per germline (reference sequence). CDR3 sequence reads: CASSLEPGGEFF. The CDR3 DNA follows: TGTGCCAGCAGCTTAGAGCCGGGGGGGGAGTTCTTC.

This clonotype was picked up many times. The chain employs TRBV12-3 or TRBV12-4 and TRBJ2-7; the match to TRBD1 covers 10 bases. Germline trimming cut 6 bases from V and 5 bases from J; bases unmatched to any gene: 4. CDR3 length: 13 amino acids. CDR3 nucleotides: TGTGCCAGCAGGACAGGGGGCAGCGACGAGCAGTACTTC. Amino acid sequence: CASRTGGSDEQYF.

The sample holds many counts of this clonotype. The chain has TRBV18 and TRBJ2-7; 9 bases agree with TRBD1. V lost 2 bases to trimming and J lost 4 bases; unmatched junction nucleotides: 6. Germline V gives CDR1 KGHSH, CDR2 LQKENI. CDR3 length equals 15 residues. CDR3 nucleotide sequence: TGTGCCAGCTCACCAGGGGGACAGGGTGTATACGAGCAGTACTTC. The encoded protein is CASSPGGQGVYEQYF.

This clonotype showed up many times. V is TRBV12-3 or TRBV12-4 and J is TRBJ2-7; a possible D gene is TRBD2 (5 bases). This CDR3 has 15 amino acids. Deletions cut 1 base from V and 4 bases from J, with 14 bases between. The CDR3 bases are TGTGCCAGCAGTTTAGATACTGGGGAGCGGTACGAGCAGTACTTC. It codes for CASSLDTGERYEQYF.

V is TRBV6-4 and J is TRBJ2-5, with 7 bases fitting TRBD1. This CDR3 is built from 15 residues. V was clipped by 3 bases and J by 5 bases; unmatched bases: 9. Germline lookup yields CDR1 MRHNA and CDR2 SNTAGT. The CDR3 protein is CASSELDRVRETQYF. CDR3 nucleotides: TGTGCCAGCAGTGAGCTAGACAGGGTCAGGGAGACCCAGTACTTC.

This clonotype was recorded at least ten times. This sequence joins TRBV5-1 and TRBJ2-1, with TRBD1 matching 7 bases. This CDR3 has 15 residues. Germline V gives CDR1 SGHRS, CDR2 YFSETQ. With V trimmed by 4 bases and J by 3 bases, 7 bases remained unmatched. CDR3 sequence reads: CASSLTGTDYNEQFF. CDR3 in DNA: TGCGCCAGCAGCCTAACCGGGACAGACTACAATGAGCAGTTCTTC.

The CDR3 protein is CASSLAKKVNTDTQYF. The CDR3 bases are TGTGCCAGCAGCTTGGCCAAAAAGGTCAACACAGATACGCAGTATTTT. The gene calls are TRBV5-6 and TRBJ2-3, with D unclear. The CDR3 spans 16 residues. The ends were cut back, 0 bases at V and 2 bases at J, with 13 bases in the middle. Germline V CDR1 and CDR2: SGHDT, YYEEEE.

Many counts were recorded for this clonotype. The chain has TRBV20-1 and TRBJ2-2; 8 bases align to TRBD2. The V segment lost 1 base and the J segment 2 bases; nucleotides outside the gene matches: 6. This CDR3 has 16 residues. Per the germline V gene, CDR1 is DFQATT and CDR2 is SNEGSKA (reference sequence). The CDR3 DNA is TGCAGTGCTAGAGTAGGCGGGAGGAGAAACACCGGGGAGCTGTTTTTT. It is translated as CSARVGGRRNTGELFF.

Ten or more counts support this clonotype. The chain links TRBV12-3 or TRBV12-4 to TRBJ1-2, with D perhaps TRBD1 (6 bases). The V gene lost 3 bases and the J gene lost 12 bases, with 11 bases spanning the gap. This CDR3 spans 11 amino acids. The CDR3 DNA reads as TGTGCCAGCAGTTTGGGGGGGCCGCACACCTTC. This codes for CASSLGGPHTF.

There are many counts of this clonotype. The CDR3 DNA is TGTGCCAGCAGCCACAGATCGGAGCAGTACTTC. This sequence encodes CASSHRSEQYF. The rearrangement joins TRBV7-2 to TRBJ2-7; no definite D call. CDR1 is SGHTA and CDR2 is FQGNSA in the germline V gene. This CDR3 region has 11 residues. Between the trimmed V and J ends, which lost 5 bases and 7 bases, there was a span of 9 bases.

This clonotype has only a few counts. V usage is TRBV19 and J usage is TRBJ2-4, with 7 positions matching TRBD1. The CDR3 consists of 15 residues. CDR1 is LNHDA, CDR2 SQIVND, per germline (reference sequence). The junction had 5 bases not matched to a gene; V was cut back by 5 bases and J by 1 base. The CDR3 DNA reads TGTGCCAGTAGTCCGCAACAGGGGGCCAAAAACATTCAGTACTTC. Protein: CASSPQQGAKNIQYF.

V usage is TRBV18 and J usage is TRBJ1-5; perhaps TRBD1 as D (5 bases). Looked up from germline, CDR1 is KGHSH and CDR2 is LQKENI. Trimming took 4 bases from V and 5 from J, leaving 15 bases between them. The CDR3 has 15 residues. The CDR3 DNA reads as TGTGCCAGCTCACTCAGGGTTGGAGGGGATCAGCCCCAGCATTTT. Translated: CASSLRVGGDQPQHF.

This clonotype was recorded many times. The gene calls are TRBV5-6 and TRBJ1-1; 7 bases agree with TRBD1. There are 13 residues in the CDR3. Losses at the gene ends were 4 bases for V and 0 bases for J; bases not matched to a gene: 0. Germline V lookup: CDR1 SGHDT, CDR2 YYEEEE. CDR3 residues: CASSGTVNTEAFF. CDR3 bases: TGTGCCAGCAGCGGGACAGTGAACACTGAAGCTTTCTTT.

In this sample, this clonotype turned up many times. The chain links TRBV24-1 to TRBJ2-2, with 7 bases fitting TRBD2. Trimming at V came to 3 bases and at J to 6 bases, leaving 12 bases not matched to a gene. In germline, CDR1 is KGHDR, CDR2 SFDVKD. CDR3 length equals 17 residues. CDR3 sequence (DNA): TGTGCCACCAGTGATCGGCGGCCGGGACTACGTGCCGGGGAGCTGTTTTTT. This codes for CATSDRRPGLRAGELFF.